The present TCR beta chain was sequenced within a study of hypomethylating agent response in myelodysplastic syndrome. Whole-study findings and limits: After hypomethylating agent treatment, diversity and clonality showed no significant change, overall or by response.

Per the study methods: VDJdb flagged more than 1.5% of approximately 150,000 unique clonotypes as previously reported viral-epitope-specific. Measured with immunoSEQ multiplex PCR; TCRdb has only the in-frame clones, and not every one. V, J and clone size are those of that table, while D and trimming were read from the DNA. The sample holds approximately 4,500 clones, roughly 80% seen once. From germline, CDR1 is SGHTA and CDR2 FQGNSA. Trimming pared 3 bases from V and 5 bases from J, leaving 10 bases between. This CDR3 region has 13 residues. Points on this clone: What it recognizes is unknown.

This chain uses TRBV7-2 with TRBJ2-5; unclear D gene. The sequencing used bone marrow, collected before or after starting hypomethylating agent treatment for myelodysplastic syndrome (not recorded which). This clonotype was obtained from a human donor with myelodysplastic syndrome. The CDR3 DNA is TGTGCCAGCAGCTTTGGGGTCGGGGAGACCCAGTACTTC. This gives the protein CASSFGVGETQYF.